The 17 T cell receptor beta chains below were found in one sample sequenced in a study of blood T cells in healthy people across ages. Sample-barcoded 5' priming and a J-beta primer mix drove a second PCR of roughly 6 to 12 cycles. TCRdb re-derived calls from the 5' RACE reads in MiXCR, one entry per CDR3 protein. The sample has about 400,000 distinct CDR3 sequences, 50% to 60% seen once; the top ten hold roughly 51%. Sequencing used blood. Source of these receptors: a man aged 55-75 years in good health.

Turning to this clonotype: The germline gene is not matched at one end of the junction; a read error may be the cause. The V and J genes are TRBV7-2 and TRBJ2-5; a possible D gene is TRBD1 (5 bases). The CDR3 contains 14 residues. The V gene's germline CDR1 is SGHTA and CDR2 FQGNSA. As DNA, the CDR3 is TGTGCCAGCAGTTTAGTTGGGGCTTCGGAGACCCAGTACTTC. Protein sequence: CASSLVGASETQYF.

This chain uses TRBV3-1 with TRBJ1-5; TRBD1 matches at 7 bases. The CDR3 is 16 amino acids. The germline CDR1 and CDR2 sequences are LGHDT and YNNKEL (reference sequence). J lost 4 bases, V lost 5 bases, and 11 bases had no gene match. The CDR3 sequence is CASSSGTADRNQPQHF. Here the CDR3 DNA reads TGTGCCAGCAGCTCCGGGACAGCCGACCGGAATCAGCCCCAGCATTTT.

The chain is built from TRBV18 and TRBJ1-4, with a possible D match to TRBD1 (5 bases). The germline V and J ends were trimmed by 4 bases and 4 bases, with 10 bases remaining between them. Per the germline V gene, CDR1 is KGHSH and CDR2 is LQKENI. This CDR3 is built from 14 residues. The CDR3 reads CASSRAGFNEKLFF. The CDR3 DNA follows: TGTGCCAGCTCACGCGCAGGGTTTAATGAAAAACTGTTTTTT. Full variable domain (outside the CDR3, taken from reference TRBV18 and TRBJ1-4): NAGVMQNPRHLVRRRGQEARLRCSPMKGHSHVYWYRQLPEEGLKFMVYLQKENIIDESGMPKERFSAEFPKEGPSILRIQQVVRGDSAAYFCASSRAGFNEKLFFGSGTQLSVL.

The gene calls are TRBV27 and TRBJ2-5, with 7 bases matching TRBD1. The CDR3 spans 15 residues. Looked up from germline, CDR1 is MNHEY and CDR2 is SMNVEV (reference sequence). The V segment lost 4 bases and the J segment 4 bases; nucleotides outside the gene matches: 9. This CDR3 reads CASSSDRLFRETQYF. The CDR3 nucleotides read TGTGCCAGCAGTTCGGACAGGCTTTTCAGAGAGACCCAGTACTTC.

This clonotype was seen a handful of times. The chain employs TRBV10-3 and TRBJ2-3, with D perhaps matching TRBD2 (5 bases). Germline CDR1 ENHRY, CDR2 SYGVKD. V was shortened by 10 bases and J by 2 bases, with 13 bases between the two germline ends. This CDR3 comprises 13 residues. In DNA, the CDR3 is TGTGCCACCCGGGCAGCGGACACAGATACGCAGTATTTT. Translating it yields CATRAADTDTQYF.

In this sample, this clonotype turned up a few times. The rearrangement links TRBV12-3 or TRBV12-4 to TRBJ2-4; TRBD2 matches at 11 bases. Unmatched junction bases numbered 4, after V lost 6 bases and J lost 3 bases. This CDR3 is built from 15 residues. The CDR3 DNA sequence: TGTGCCAGCAGCAAACTAGCGGGGGTCAAAAACATTCAGTACTTC. Its translation is CASSKLAGVKNIQYF.

The genes are TRBV20-1 and TRBJ2-1; TRBD2 matches at 9 bases. The CDR3 spans 14 residues. V lost 2 bases and J lost 15; bases outside the gene matches: 14. Looked up from germline, CDR1 is DFQATT and CDR2 is SNEGSKA (reference sequence). In nucleotides, the CDR3 is TGCAGTGCTAGACCCCCCGATGGCGGGAGGGCCGGGTTCTTC. The encoded protein is CSARPPDGGRAGFF.

The chain recombines TRBV12-3 or TRBV12-4 with TRBJ1-2; D not resolved. CDR3 length equals 11 residues. Trimming removed 3 bases from V and 6 bases from J, with 5 bases in between. CDR3 loop: CASSFHDGYTF. The CDR3 DNA sequence: TGTGCCAGCAGTTTCCACGATGGCTACACCTTC.

This clonotype was seen more than once but under ten times. The rearrangement links TRBV7-8 to TRBJ1-1; the D gene is possibly TRBD1 (5 bases). Germline CDR1 is SGHVS and CDR2 is FQNEAQ. V shed 6 bases and J shed 4 bases, with 15 bases lying between them. The CDR3 contains 14 residues. This CDR3 reads CASRGRGRSTEAFF. The CDR3, as DNA: TGTGCCAGCAGGGGTAGGGGAAGAAGCACTGAAGCTTTCTTT.

The chain uses TRBV9 and TRBJ1-1; 9 bases fit TRBD1. Trimming took 3 bases from V and 1 from J; bases not matched to a gene: 4. CDR3 length equals 15 residues. The germline gives CDR1 SGDLS, CDR2 YYNGEE. The CDR3 loop is CASSEGTGPNTEAFF. The CDR3 nucleotides read TGTGCCAGCAGCGAGGGGACAGGGCCGAACACTGAAGCTTTCTTT.

The J gene is TRBJ2-7, the V gene TRBV7-9; D is perhaps TRBD1 (6 bases). The CDR3 totals 15 residues. Trimming took off 5 bases at V and 2 bases at J, with 16 bases between the two ends. CDR1 SEHNR and CDR2 FQNEAQ come from the germline V gene (reference sequence). The CDR3 sequence: CASSPTGTRAYEQYF. CDR3 bases: TGTGCCAGCAGCCCAACCGGGACAAGGGCCTACGAGCAGTACTTC.

The rearrangement joins TRBV4-2 to TRBJ2-2; D is perhaps TRBD1 (6 bases). Deletions cut 1 base from V and 4 bases from J, with 19 bases between. CDR1 is LGHNA, CDR2 YNFKEQ, per germline. The length of the CDR3 is 18 residues. DNA of the CDR3: TGTGCCAGCAGCCAAGTGGGATTTCCGGGACAATCCACCGGGGAGCTGTTTTTT. This codes for CASSQVGFPGQSTGELFF.

This clonotype was recorded many times. V and J are TRBV12-3 or TRBV12-4 and TRBJ2-4; D may correspond to TRBD1 or TRBD2 (5 bases each). This CDR3 contains 14 residues. The V end was cut by 3 bases, the J end by 9 bases, with 15 bases between. In DNA, the CDR3 is TGTGCCAGCAGTTTCAGCAGGGACGTCAGCATTCAGTACTTC. It codes for CASSFSRDVSIQYF.

The chain uses TRBV6-5 and TRBJ2-1, with TRBD2 matching 13 bases. The assigned J gene may be wrong: the sequence end matches TRBJ2-7 better. The CDR3 consists of 17 residues. The germline V gene has CDR1 MNHEY and CDR2 SVGAGI. CDR3 sequence reads: CASSYGTSGKSYNEQYF. The CDR3 DNA reads TGTGCCAGCAGTTACGGGACTAGCGGGAAATCCTACAATGAGCAGTACTTC.

The chain combines TRBV5-1 with TRBJ1-2; no clear D. The V end was cut by 3 bases, the J end by 4 bases, with 22 bases between. The germline CDR1 and CDR2 sequences are SGHRS and YFSETQ. The length of the CDR3 is 17 residues. The CDR3 DNA reads as TGCGCCAGCAGCTCCACCACGCAATTACAGAGAGGCTATGGCTACACCTTC. This encodes CASSSTTQLQRGYGYTF.

The CDR3 sequence: CASSPLGQGETYGYTF. In DNA, the CDR3 is TGTGCCAGCTCACCACTGGGACAGGGAGAAACCTATGGCTACACCTTC. V usage is TRBV18 and J usage is TRBJ1-2, with 9 bases that match TRBD1. The CDR3 extends over 16 amino acids. Per germline, CDR1 KGHSH and CDR2 LQKENI. V shed 1 base, J shed 4 bases, and the junction held 7 bases outside the gene matches.

The chain employs TRBV6-5 and TRBJ2-3; possibly TRBD2 for D (6 bases). CDR1 is MNHEY and CDR2 is SVGAGI in the germline V gene. The CDR3 extends over 15 amino acids. The V and J ends lost 8 bases and 4 bases respectively, with 19 bases between them. The CDR3 loop reads CASPCDPPGADTQYF. The CDR3 nucleotides are TGTGCCAGCCCCTGTGACCCCCCGGGGGCAGATACGCAGTATTTT.